This T cell receptor beta chain was identified in a study of regulatory T cells in long-lasting Graves disease. Time point reported: newly diagnosed GD, antithyroid drugs for less than 3 months. PBMCs were the source of the RNA used for TCR sequencing. This clonotype was seen ten or more times. Through Arm-PCR of CDR3 regions and iRepertoire HTBI primers, TCR beta libraries were built. Via MiXCR, TCRdb re-called the multiplex PCR reads, giving one row per CDR3 protein. The repertoire holds around 460,000 distinct CDR3 sequences, with around 13% as singletons. Germline CDR1 MDHEN, CDR2 SYDVKM. The CDR3 totals 16 residues. The V end lost 2 bases, the J end lost 4 bases, and 15 bases lay between the germline ends. The same sample was also used in a study of T cells in Graves' hyperthyroidism and ophthalmopathy.

J is TRBJ2-1 and V is TRBV28, with D perhaps TRBD1 or TRBD2 (5 bases each). This material consisted of peripheral blood mononuclear cells (PBMCs), taken at new diagnosis, from a patient treated with antithyroid drugs. The TCR comes from a woman aged 50 to 60 with Graves disease. The CDR3 spells CASSLRDPRKYNEQFF. The CDR3 coding sequence is TGTGCCAGCAGTTTACGGGACCCGCGAAAGTACAATGAGCAGTTCTTC.